Presented here are 9 T cell receptor beta chains from one specimen sequenced in a study of regulatory T cells in long-lasting Graves disease. Combining iRepertoire HTBI primers with Arm-PCR of CDR3 regions, the authors built TCR beta libraries. TCRdb independently ran MiXCR on the multiplex PCR reads; one entry per CDR3 protein. This sample carries 350,000 to 500,000 distinct CDR3 sequences, roughly 15% of them seen once, and the ten largest clones take approximately 11%. As to time point: newly diagnosed GD, antithyroid drugs for less than 3 months. Following extraction of RNA from PBMCs, that RNA was used to make the TCR library. This same sample was also part of a study on T cells in Graves' hyperthyroidism and ophthalmopathy.

Material: peripheral blood mononuclear cells (PBMCs), obtained at new diagnosis, from a patient treated with antithyroid drugs. All receptors derive from a woman aged 25-40 years with Graves disease.

The sample holds a few counts of this clonotype. This rearrangement joins TRBV19 to TRBJ1-2; D remains ambiguous. The CDR3 spans 13 residues. Trimming shortened V by 0 bases and J by 4 bases, and 6 bases separated the two germline ends. Germline V lookup: CDR1 LNHDA, CDR2 SQIVND (reference sequence). This chain's CDR3 is CASSIDASYGYTF. For the CDR3, the DNA is TGTGCCAGTAGTATAGATGCCTCCTATGGCTACACCTTC.

There are many counts of this clonotype. The chain links TRBV27 to TRBJ2-7, with a weak D call TRBD2 (7 bases). V was pared by 4 bases and J by 3 bases, with 19 bases between. This CDR3 has 16 amino acids. Germline V CDR1 and CDR2: MNHEY, SMNVEV (reference sequence). CDR3 DNA: TGTGCCAGCAGTTCCCGAGAGGGGGGGCCATACTACGAGCAGTACTTC. Protein sequence: CASSSREGGPYYEQYF.

This clonotype was detected ten times or more. The chain recombines TRBV12-3 or TRBV12-4 with TRBJ1-5; 7 nucleotides line up with TRBD1. The CDR3 consists of 13 residues. Losses at the gene ends were 7 bases for V and 2 bases for J; bases not matched to a gene: 2. The CDR3 DNA follows: TGTGCCAGCACCGACAGGGGCAATCAGCCCCAGCATTTT. The encoded protein is CASTDRGNQPQHF.

There are many counts of this clonotype. The genes are TRBV6-1 and TRBJ2-5, with 7 bases that match TRBD1. Germline loops: CDR1 MNHNS, CDR2 SASEGT. This CDR3 contains 14 residues. V shed 6 bases, J shed 1 base, and the junction held 5 bases outside the gene matches. This CDR3 is CASSPGQLQETQYF. DNA for the CDR3: TGTGCCAGCAGCCCGGGACAGCTCCAAGAGACCCAGTACTTC.

The chain recombines TRBV6-1 with TRBJ2-5; a possible D gene is TRBD1 (5 bases). Germline CDR1 and CDR2: MNHNS and SASEGT. The V and J ends lost 8 bases and 4 bases respectively, with 14 bases between them. The CDR3 is made up of 13 amino acids. CDR3 protein: CASFTQGGETQYF. The DNA of the CDR3 is TGTGCCAGCTTCACGCAGGGTGGAGAGACCCAGTACTTC.

V is TRBV6-2 or TRBV6-3 and J is TRBJ2-1; D could derive from TRBD1 or TRBD2 (5 bases each). The V gene lost 0 bases and the J gene lost 4 bases, with 10 bases spanning the gap. The CDR3 contains 15 residues. From germline, CDR1 is MNHEY and CDR2 SVGEGT. The CDR3 reads CASSYSRGFYNEQFF. CDR3 nucleotides: TGTGCCAGCAGTTACTCGAGGGGCTTTTACAATGAGCAGTTCTTC.

The V gene is TRBV28, the J gene TRBJ2-3; TRBD1 matches 9 bases. Trimming at V came to 6 bases and at J to 0 bases, leaving 10 bases not matched to a gene. Germline V CDR1 and CDR2: MDHEN, SYDVKM. The CDR3 loop spans 17 amino acids. This CDR3 reads CASRFGTGRSSTDTQYF. The CDR3 DNA reads TGTGCCAGCAGGTTCGGGACAGGGCGATCTAGCACAGATACGCAGTATTTT.

This clonotype was picked up a small number of times. Being one base from a much bigger clone, this may be a read error. The V gene is TRBV3-1, the J gene TRBJ2-1; the D gene is possibly TRBD2 (7 bases). V was pared by 1 base and J by 8 bases, with 15 bases between. CDR1 is LGHDT and CDR2 is YNNKEL in the germline V gene (reference sequence). This CDR3 region has 15 residues. In DNA, the CDR3 is TGTGCCAGCAGCCAAGTGGGACGGGGGGCGGATGAGCAGTTCTTC. The encoded protein is CASSQVGRGADEQFF.

This clonotype was seen many times. The rearrangement joins TRBV12-3 or TRBV12-4 to TRBJ2-5, with 7 bases matching TRBD1. The CDR3 runs to 15 residues. J lost 1 base, V lost 3 bases, and 5 bases had no gene match. The CDR3 DNA reads TGTGCCAGCAGTTTGGCCGGACAGGCCCAAGAGACCCAGTACTTC. This encodes CASSLAGQAQETQYF.